These T cell receptor beta chains were read from a single sample in a study of T cell responses to AZD1222 COVID-19 vaccine. The data were produced by immunoSEQ multiplex PCR, yet TCRdb's version contains in-frame clones alone and is incomplete. The data show 90,000 to 120,000 clones, roughly 91% seen once. The sequencing used peripheral blood, collected on day 0 of AZD1222 vaccination. The receptors were gathered from an adult in good health. CDR3s include the opening cysteine and the closing phenylalanine or tryptophan. Fields, in order: J gene, D gene, V gene, CDR3 DNA, CDR3 protein. D genes are given only for firm matches.

J gene: TRBJ1-2
D gene: .
V gene: TRBV12-3/TRBV12-4
CDR3 DNA: TGTGCCAGCATCGTAAAAGGGAGCTATGGCTACACCTTC
CDR3 protein: CASIVKGSYGYTF

J gene: TRBJ1-2
D gene: .
V gene: TRBV25-1
CDR3 DNA: TGTGCCAGCAGGGCCCCCGCAGGGGATGGCTATGGCTACACCTTC
CDR3 protein: CASRAPAGDGYGYTF

J gene: TRBJ2-5
D gene: .
V gene: TRBV28
CDR3 DNA: TGTGCCAGCAGTCCCACGGACCACAGGGGAGGGACCCAGTACTTC
CDR3 protein: CASSPTDHRGGTQYF

J gene: TRBJ1-3
D gene: .
V gene: TRBV9
CDR3 DNA: TGTGCCAGCAGCCCCAAGACAGTTACTGGAAACACCATATATTTT
CDR3 protein: CASSPKTVTGNTIYF

J gene: TRBJ2-3
D gene: .
V gene: TRBV10-1
CDR3 DNA: TGCGCCAGCAGTGATACCCTAGCGTACACAGATACGCAGTATTTT
CDR3 protein: CASSDTLAYTDTQYF

J gene: TRBJ2-1
D gene: TRBD1
V gene: TRBV19
CDR3 DNA: TGTGCCAGTAGGACAGGGGCGCCCAATGAGCAGTTCTTC
CDR3 protein: CASRTGAPNEQFF

J gene: TRBJ1-5
D gene: .
V gene: TRBV28
CDR3 DNA: TGTGCCAGCAGTTTAAATAGCAATCAGCCCCAGCATTTT
CDR3 protein: CASSLNSNQPQHF

J gene: TRBJ1-2
D gene: .
V gene: TRBV15
CDR3 DNA: TGTGCCACCAGCAGAGACAGAAACCTTAACTATGGCTACACCTTC
CDR3 protein: CATSRDRNLNYGYTF

J gene: TRBJ2-5
D gene: .
V gene: TRBV4-1
CDR3 DNA: TGCGCCAGCAGCCAAGAAAAGACTAGACGAGAGACCCAGTACTTC
CDR3 protein: CASSQEKTRRETQYF

J gene: TRBJ2-3
D gene: .
V gene: TRBV20-1
CDR3 DNA: TGCAGTATCGGAACCACAGATACGCAGTATTTT
CDR3 protein: CSIGTTDTQYF

J gene: TRBJ1-1
D gene: .
V gene: TRBV7-9
CDR3 DNA: TGTGCCAGCCAACCGGGGAACTCAATGAACACTGAAGCTTTCTTT
CDR3 protein: CASQPGNSMNTEAFF

J gene: TRBJ2-3
D gene: .
V gene: TRBV11-3
CDR3 DNA: TGTGCCAGCAGCCCGCAGCCCACAGATACGCAGTATTTT
CDR3 protein: CASSPQPTDTQYF

J gene: TRBJ1-3
D gene: .
V gene: TRBV28
CDR3 DNA: TGTGCCAGCAGTCACATCATACAGGGTTCTGGAAACACCATATATTTT
CDR3 protein: CASSHIIQGSGNTIYF

J gene: TRBJ1-2
D gene: .
V gene: TRBV11-3
CDR3 DNA: TGTGCCAGCAGCTTACAGGTTAACTATGGCTACACCTTC
CDR3 protein: CASSLQVNYGYTF

J gene: TRBJ1-4
D gene: .
V gene: TRBV5-1
CDR3 DNA: TGCGCCAGCAGCTTAGAGGGAGCAACTAATGAAAAACTGTTTTTT
CDR3 protein: CASSLEGATNEKLFF

J gene: TRBJ1-1
D gene: .
V gene: TRBV10-3
CDR3 DNA: TGTGCCATCAGTGAGGTGTCTGCAGAGAGGACTGAAGCTTTCTTT
CDR3 protein: CAISEVSAERTEAFF

J gene: TRBJ2-1
D gene: .
V gene: TRBV7-9
CDR3 DNA: TGTGCCAGCAGCCCCCCCCCGAGCCCCCGGGGAGCCTACAATGAGCAGTTCTTC
CDR3 protein: CASSPPPSPRGAYNEQFF

J gene: TRBJ1-4
D gene: .
V gene: TRBV30
CDR3 DNA: TGTGCCTGGAGCCAGGAAAATGAAAAACTGTTTTTT
CDR3 protein: CAWSQENEKLFF

J gene: TRBJ2-1
D gene: .
V gene: TRBV25-1
CDR3 DNA: TGTGCCAGCAGTGATATGGACACTTACAATGAGCAGTTCTTC
CDR3 protein: CASSDMDTYNEQFF

J gene: TRBJ1-5
D gene: .
V gene: TRBV18
CDR3 DNA: TGTGCCAGCTCACAGACCCGTGACCGGATTGGACAGCCCCAGCATTTT
CDR3 protein: CASSQTRDRIGQPQHF

J gene: TRBJ1-5
D gene: .
V gene: TRBV6-5
CDR3 DNA: TGTGCCAGCAGTTCACAGTTCGATCAGCCCCAGCATTTT
CDR3 protein: CASSSQFDQPQHF

J gene: TRBJ1-6
D gene: TRBD1
V gene: TRBV6-5
CDR3 DNA: TGTGCCAGCAGGGACAGGGCATCGGCCCTCCACTTT
CDR3 protein: CASRDRASALHF

J gene: TRBJ1-2
D gene: .
V gene: TRBV14
CDR3 DNA: TGTGCCAGCAGTATCCGGACGGCAGATTACTATGGCTACACCTTC
CDR3 protein: CASSIRTADYYGYTF

J gene: TRBJ1-5
D gene: .
V gene: TRBV19
CDR3 DNA: TGTGCCAGTAGTGGCAGCGGCCCAGGCCTAGGGGGCAATCAGCCCCAGCATTTT
CDR3 protein: CASSGSGPGLGGNQPQHF

J gene: TRBJ1-1
D gene: TRBD1
V gene: TRBV6-5
CDR3 DNA: TGTGCCAGCAGCGGAACGACAGGGGGCACTGAAGCTTTCTTT
CDR3 protein: CASSGTTGGTEAFF

J gene: TRBJ2-1
D gene: .
V gene: TRBV7-9
CDR3 DNA: TGTGCCAGCAGCTCACCGGGTCGGGGGTCGGCGAGCAATGAGCAGTTCTTC
CDR3 protein: CASSSPGRGSASNEQFF

J gene: TRBJ2-7
D gene: .
V gene: TRBV28
CDR3 DNA: TGTGCCAGCCTTGATCAGGGAAGTTCCTACGAGCAGTACTTC
CDR3 protein: CASLDQGSSYEQYF

J gene: TRBJ2-7
D gene: .
V gene: TRBV7-9
CDR3 DNA: TGTGCCAGCAGCCTTCAGTGGGAGCAGTACTTC
CDR3 protein: CASSLQWEQYF